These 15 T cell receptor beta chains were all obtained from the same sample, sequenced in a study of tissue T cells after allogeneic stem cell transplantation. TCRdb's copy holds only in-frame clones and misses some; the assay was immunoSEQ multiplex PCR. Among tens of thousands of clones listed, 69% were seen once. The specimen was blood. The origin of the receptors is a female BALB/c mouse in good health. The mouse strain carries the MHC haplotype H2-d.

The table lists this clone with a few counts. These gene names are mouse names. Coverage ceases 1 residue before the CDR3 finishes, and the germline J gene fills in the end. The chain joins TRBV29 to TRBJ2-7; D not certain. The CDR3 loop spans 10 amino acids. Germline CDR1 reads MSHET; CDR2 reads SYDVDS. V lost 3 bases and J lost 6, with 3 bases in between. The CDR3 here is CASSFFEQYF. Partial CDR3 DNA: TGTGCTAGCAGTTTCTTTGAACAGTAC.

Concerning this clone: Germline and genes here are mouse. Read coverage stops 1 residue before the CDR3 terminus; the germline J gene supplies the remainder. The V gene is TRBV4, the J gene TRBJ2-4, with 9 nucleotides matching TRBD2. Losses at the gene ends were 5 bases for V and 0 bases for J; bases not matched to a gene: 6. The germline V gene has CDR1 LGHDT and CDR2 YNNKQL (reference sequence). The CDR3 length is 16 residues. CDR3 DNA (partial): TGTGCCAGCAGCCGACTGGGGGTCGGTAGTCAAAACACCTTGTAC. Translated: CASSRLGVGSQNTLY. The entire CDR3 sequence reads CASSRLGVGSQNTLYF.

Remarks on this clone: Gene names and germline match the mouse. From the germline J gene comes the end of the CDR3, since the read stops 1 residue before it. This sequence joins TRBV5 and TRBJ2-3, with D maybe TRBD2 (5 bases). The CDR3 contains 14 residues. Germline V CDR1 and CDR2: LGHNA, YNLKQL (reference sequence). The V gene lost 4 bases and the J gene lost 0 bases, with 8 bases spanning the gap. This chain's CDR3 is CASSPLGSAETLYF. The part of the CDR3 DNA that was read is TGTGCCAGCAGCCCCCTGGGTAGTGCAGAAACGCTGTAT.

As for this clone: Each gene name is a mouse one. The sequenced part of the CDR3 DNA is TGTGGTGCTAGGGATGGAGGGCAGGGAAATACGCTCTAT. Amino acids: CGARDGGQGNTLY. The whole CDR3 is CGARDGGQGNTLYF. The rearrangement links TRBV20 to TRBJ1-3, with D uncertain. The read finishes 1 residue shy of the CDR3 end, and the germline J gene is used to complete it. The germline V and J ends were trimmed by 0 bases and 4 bases, with 10 bases remaining between them. There are 14 residues in the CDR3. From germline, CDR1 is GFQATS and CDR2 STVNSAI.

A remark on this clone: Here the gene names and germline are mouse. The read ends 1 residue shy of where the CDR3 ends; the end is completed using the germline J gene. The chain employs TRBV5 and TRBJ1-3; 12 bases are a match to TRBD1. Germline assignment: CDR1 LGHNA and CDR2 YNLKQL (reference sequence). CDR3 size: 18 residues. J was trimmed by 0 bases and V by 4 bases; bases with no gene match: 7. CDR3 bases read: TGTGCCAGCAGCCGCACCGGGACAGGGGGCCTTTCTGGAAATACGCTCTAT. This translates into CASSRTGTGGLSGNTLY. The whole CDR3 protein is CASSRTGTGGLSGNTLYF.

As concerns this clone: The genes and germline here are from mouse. The CDR3 here is CASRERANTGQLYF. Partial CDR3 DNA: TGTGCCAGCAGAGAGAGGGCAAACACCGGGCAGCTCTAC. V usage is TRBV13-3 and J usage is TRBJ2-2; no firm D call. The read ends 1 residue before the CDR3 terminus; that terminus is restored from the germline J gene. V lost 5 bases, J lost 0 bases, and 8 bases lay in between. Germline CDR1 and CDR2: NNHDY and SYVADS. CDR3 size: 14 residues.

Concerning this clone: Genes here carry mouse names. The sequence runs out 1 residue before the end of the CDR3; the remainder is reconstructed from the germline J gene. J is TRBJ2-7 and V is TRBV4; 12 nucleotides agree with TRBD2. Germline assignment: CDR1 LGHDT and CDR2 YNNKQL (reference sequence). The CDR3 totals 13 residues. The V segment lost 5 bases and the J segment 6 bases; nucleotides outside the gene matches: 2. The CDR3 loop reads CASSDWGGAEQYF. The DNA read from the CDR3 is TGTGCCAGCAGCGACTGGGGGGGCGCTGAACAGTAC.

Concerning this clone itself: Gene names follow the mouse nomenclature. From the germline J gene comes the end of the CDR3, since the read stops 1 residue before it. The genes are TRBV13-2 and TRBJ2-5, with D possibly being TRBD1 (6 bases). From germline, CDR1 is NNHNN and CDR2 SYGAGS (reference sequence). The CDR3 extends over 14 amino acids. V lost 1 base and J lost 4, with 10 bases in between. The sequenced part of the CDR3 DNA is TGTGCCAGCGGTGATACGGCAGGGGAAGACACCCAGTAC. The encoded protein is CASGDTAGEDTQY. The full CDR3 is CASGDTAGEDTQYF.

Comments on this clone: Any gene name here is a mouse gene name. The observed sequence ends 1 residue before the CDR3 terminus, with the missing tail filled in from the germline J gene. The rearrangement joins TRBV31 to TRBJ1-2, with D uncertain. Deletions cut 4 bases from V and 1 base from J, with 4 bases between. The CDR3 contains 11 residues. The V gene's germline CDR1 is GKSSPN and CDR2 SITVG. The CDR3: CAWTKNSDYTF. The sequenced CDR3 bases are TGTGCCTGGACCAAAAACTCCGACTACACC.

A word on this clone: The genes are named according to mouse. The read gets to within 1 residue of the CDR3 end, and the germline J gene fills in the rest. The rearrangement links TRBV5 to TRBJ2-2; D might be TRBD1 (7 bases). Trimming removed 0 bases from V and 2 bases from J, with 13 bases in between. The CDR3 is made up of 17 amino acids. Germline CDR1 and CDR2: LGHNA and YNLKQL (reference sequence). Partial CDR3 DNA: TGTGCCAGCAGCCAAGATAAGAGGGGGCAGAACACCGGGCAGCTCTAC. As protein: CASSQDKRGQNTGQLY. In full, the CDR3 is CASSQDKRGQNTGQLYF.

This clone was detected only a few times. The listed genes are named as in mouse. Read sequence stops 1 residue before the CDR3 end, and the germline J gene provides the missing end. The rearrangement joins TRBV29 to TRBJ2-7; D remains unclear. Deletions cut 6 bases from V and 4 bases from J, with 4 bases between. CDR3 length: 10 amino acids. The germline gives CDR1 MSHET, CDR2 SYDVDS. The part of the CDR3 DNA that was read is TGTGCTAGCAGACAGTATGAACAGTAC. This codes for CASRQYEQY. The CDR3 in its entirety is CASRQYEQYF.

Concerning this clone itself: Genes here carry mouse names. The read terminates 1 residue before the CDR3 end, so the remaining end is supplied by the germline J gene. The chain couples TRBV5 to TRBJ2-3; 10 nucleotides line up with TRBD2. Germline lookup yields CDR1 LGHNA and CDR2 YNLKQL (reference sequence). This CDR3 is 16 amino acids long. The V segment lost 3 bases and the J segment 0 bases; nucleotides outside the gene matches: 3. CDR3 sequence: CASSQPGGASAETLYF. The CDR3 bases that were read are TGTGCCAGCAGCCAGCCTGGGGGGGCTAGTGCAGAAACGCTGTAT.

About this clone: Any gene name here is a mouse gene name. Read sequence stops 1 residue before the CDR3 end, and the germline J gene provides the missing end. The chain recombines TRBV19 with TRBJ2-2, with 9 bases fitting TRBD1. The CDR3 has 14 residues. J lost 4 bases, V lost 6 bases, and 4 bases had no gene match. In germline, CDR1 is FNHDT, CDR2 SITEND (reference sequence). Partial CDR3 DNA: TGTGCCAGCACCCGGGACAGGGCCACCGGGCAGCTCTAC. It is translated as CASTRDRATGQLY. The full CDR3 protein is CASTRDRATGQLYF.

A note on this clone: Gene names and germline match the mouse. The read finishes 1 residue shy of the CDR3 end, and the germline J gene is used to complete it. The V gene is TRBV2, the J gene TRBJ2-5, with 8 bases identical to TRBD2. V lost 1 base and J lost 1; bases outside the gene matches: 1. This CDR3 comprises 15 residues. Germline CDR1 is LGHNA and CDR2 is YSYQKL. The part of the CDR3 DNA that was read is TGTGCCAGCAGCCAAGCCTGGGGGGACCAAGACACCCAGTAC. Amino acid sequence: CASSQAWGDQDTQY. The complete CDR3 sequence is CASSQAWGDQDTQYF. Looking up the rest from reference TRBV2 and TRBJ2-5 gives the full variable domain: DPKIIQKPKYLVAVTGSEKILICEQYLGHNAMYWYRQSAKKPLEFMFSYSYQKLMDNQTASSRFQPQSSKKNHLDLQITALKPDDSATYFCASSQAWGDQDTQYFGPGTRLLVL.

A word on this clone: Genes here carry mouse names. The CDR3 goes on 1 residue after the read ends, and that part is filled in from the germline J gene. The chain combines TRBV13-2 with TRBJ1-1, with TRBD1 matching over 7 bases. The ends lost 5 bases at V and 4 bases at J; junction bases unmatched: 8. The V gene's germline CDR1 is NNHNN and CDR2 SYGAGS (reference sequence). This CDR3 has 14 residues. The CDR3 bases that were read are TGTGCCAGCGGGTCTACAGGGGAGGGCACAGAAGTCTTC. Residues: CASGSTGEGTEVF. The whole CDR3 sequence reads CASGSTGEGTEVFF.